This paragraph reports one T cell receptor beta chain. Its antigen is not identified. Additional DNA sequences in this sample encode the identical CDR3. The sample originates from a study of T cell responses to AZD1222 COVID-19 vaccine. Study observations and caveats: Regions left unmutated in variants are reportedly the target of nearly half of spike-specific TCRs.

Profiled with immunoSEQ multiplex PCR; TCRdb holds only in-frame clones, not every one. The table lists roughly 97,000 clones, approximately 91% of them singletons. This CDR3 region has 13 residues. V gave up 0 bases and J gave up 4 bases, with 4 bases separating them. Per the germline V gene, CDR1 is MNHNS and CDR2 is SASEGT. The sample consisted of peripheral blood, taken on day 0 of AZD1222 vaccination. This receptor was identified in an adult in good health. This rearrangement joins TRBV6-1 to TRBJ1-5; D is unresolved. The CDR3 nucleotides read TGTGCCAGCAGTGAAGCACGGAATCAGCCCCAGCATTTT. Its protein product is CASSEARNQPQHF.